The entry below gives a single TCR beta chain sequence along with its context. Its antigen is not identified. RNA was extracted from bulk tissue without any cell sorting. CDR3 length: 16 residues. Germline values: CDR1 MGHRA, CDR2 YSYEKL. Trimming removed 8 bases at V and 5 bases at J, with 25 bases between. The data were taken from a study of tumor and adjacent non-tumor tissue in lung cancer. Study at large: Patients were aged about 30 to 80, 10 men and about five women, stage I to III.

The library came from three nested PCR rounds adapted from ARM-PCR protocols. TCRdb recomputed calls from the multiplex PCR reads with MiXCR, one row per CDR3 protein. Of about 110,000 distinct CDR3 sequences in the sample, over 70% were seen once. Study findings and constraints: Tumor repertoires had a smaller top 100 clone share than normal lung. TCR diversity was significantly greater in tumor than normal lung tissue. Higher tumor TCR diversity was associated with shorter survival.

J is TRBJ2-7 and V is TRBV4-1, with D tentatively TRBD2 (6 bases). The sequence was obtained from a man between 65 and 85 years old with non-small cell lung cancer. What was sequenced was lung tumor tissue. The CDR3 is CASRRTLSGDGDEQYF. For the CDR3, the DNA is TGCGCCAGCCGCCGGACACTATCGGGAGACGGGGACGAGCAGTACTTC.